The 9 T cell receptor beta chains below all came from one sample that was sequenced in a study of shared clonotypes between healthy human individuals. Repertoires were generated with immunoSEQ multiplex PCR, while TCRdb's copy carries only in-frame clones and drops some. Of about 1 million clones in the sample, about three quarters were seen once. The specimen was memory CD4+ T cells sorted from blood. As to subset: CD45RA-negative fraction. The receptors shown here come from a man younger than 35 in good health.

This clone was found many times. This sample includes further DNA sequences coding for the same CDR3. The chain is built from TRBV7-9 and TRBJ1-1; D gene unclear. This CDR3 is built from 13 residues. Germline V gene sequence: CDR1 SEHNR, CDR2 FQNEAQ (reference sequence). Between the trimmed V and J ends, which lost 1 base and 2 bases, there was a span of 5 bases. The CDR3 sequence is CASSLDENTEAFF. Written as DNA, the CDR3 is TGTGCCAGCAGCTTAGATGAAAACACTGAAGCTTTCTTT.

The V call is TRBV7-3, the J call TRBJ2-6; possibly TRBD1 for D (6 bases). The V end was cut by 5 bases, the J end by 1 base, with 12 bases between. The length of the CDR3 is 16 residues. Looked up from germline, CDR1 is SGHTA and CDR2 is FQGTGA. The CDR3 nucleotides read TGTGCCAGCAGCCTCAACAGGGCTTCTGGGGCCAACGTCCTGACTTTC. This encodes CASSLNRASGANVLTF.

The chain recombines TRBV4-1 with TRBJ1-2; 7 bases match TRBD1. The CDR3 length is 15 residues. Germline V gene data show CDR1 as MGHRA and CDR2 as YSYEKL. The junction had 6 bases not matched to a gene; V was cut back by 5 bases and J by 0 bases. CDR3 nucleotides: TGCGCCAGCAGCAGATCGGGACAGTCTAACTATGGCTACACCTTC. It encodes CASSRSGQSNYGYTF.

This chain joins TRBV27 and TRBJ2-7, with a tentative D call TRBD1 (6 bases). The CDR3 is 17 amino acids. Germline CDR1 and CDR2: MNHEY and SMNVEV (reference sequence). V was shortened by 6 bases and J by 7 bases, with 28 bases between the two germline ends. CDR3 amino acids: CASSLHPGHSSLSEQYF. The CDR3 region has the DNA TGTGCCAGCAGCCTTCATCCGGGACACTCTTCACTCAGTGAGCAGTACTTC.

This sequence joins TRBV6-1 and TRBJ2-7, with D unresolved. This CDR3 region has 15 residues. The V end lost 3 bases, the J end lost 3 bases, and 15 bases lay between the germline ends. The germline V gene has CDR1 MNHNS and CDR2 SASEGT. Here the CDR3 DNA reads TGTGCCAGCAGTGAGGGAAAAGCGCCCTTCTACGAGCAGTACTTC. As protein: CASSEGKAPFYEQYF.

The CDR3 DNA reads TGTGCCAGCAGCGGGGACAGTCGAAACACCGGGGAGCTGTTTTTT. Protein: CASSGDSRNTGELFF. This chain uses TRBV9 with TRBJ2-2; the match to TRBD1 covers 7 bases. The germline CDR1 and CDR2 sequences are SGDLS and YYNGEE. V was pared by 3 bases and J by 2 bases, with 4 bases of the junction left unmatched. There are 15 residues in the CDR3. Variable domain in full (rest from reference TRBV9 and TRBJ2-2): DSGVTQTPKHLITATGQRVTLRCSPRSGDLSVYWYQQSLDQGLQFLIQYYNGEERAKGNILERFSAQQFPDLHSELNLSSLELGDSALYFCASSGDSRNTGELFFGEGSRLTVL.

The chain uses TRBV19 and TRBJ1-2; no definite D call. Germline CDR1 LNHDA, CDR2 SQIVND (reference sequence). The V gene lost 0 bases and the J gene lost 5 bases, with 13 bases spanning the gap. The CDR3 sequence is 15 residues long. CDR3: CASSIEGTNAYGYTF. CDR3 DNA: TGTGCCAGTAGTATAGAGGGCACCAATGCGTATGGCTACACCTTC.

The chain combines TRBV15 with TRBJ2-5, with no clear D. The CDR3 has 13 amino acids. Germline V gene sequence: CDR1 LNHNV, CDR2 YYDKDF (reference sequence). V was cut by 0 bases and J by 5 bases, with 7 bases left in between. CDR3 sequence (DNA): TGTGCCACCAGCAGAGATTCACGGGAGACCCAGTACTTC. Encoded protein: CATSRDSRETQYF.

V and J are TRBV6-1 and TRBJ2-7; maybe TRBD2 (5 bases). Germline V gives CDR1 MNHNS, CDR2 SASEGT. CDR3 length: 14 residues. V was shortened by 5 bases and J by 1 base, with 12 bases between the two germline ends. The CDR3 loop reads CASSFQDWSYEQYF. CDR3 nucleotides: TGTGCCAGCAGTTTCCAGGACTGGTCCTACGAGCAGTACTTC.